This TCR beta chain was captured by sequencing in a study of control samples from healthy donors and cancer patients. Some clones are missing from TCRdb's copy, which holds only in-frame ones; the method was immunoSEQ multiplex PCR. Of 120,000 or so clones detected, 80% to 90% appear once; the ten largest clones hold around 9%. This TCR was sampled from a middle-aged man in good health. The sequencing input was blood.

CDR3 coding DNA: TGTGCCAGCAGCCCGACAGGGAGATCTGAAGCTTTCTTT. This encodes CASSPTGRSEAFF. The V gene is TRBV9, the J gene TRBJ1-1, with TRBD1 identical over 7 bases. The V gene's germline CDR1 is SGDLS and CDR2 YYNGEE. CDR3 length: 13 amino acids. The junction had 6 bases not matched to a gene; V was cut back by 4 bases and J by 6 bases.